Sequencing of this T cell receptor beta chain was carried out in a study of blood T cell repertoires in COVID-19 (TCRdb year 2020). With regard to the full study: Samples covering the acute and convalescent phases of COVID-19 were provided by collaborators in the United States, Italy and Spain. A de-identified subject ID, COVID-19 status, age in years and sex were almost always included in the sample metadata. Where available, HLA class I and class II types were obtained from metadata supplied by the sample provider rather than from assay-based typing. Deeply sampled blood TCRbeta repertoires from subjects exposed to, actively infected with, or recovered from COVID-19 were included in the dataset. The material from the prospective study consisted of cDNA or gDNA derived from T cells, B-cell-depleted T cells, or PBMCs. Samples were obtained from the ongoing ImmuneRACE study (first 160 participants) and from about 1,300 subjects provided by 6 global collaborators. A freely available public database, intended as a resource for researchers studying the immune response to SARS-CoV-2, is where the repertoires were released.

The research as a whole found: Clinical and demographic metadata were provided uncurated, with the amount varying by source and participant.

Each collaborating institution followed its own protocols to collect whole blood in K2EDTA tubes. Collaborator samples were shipped for TCRbeta analysis as frozen whole blood, isolated PBMCs, or DNA extracted from either sample type. TCRbeta CDR3 regions were amplified from genomic DNA by means of the immunoSEQ Assay, a bias-controlled multiplex PCR. Per the authors' processing: Within the assay, amplification of reference gene primers was used to estimate how many nucleated cells each sample contained. To quantify the absolute abundance of each unique TCRbeta CDR3 rearrangement, sequence reads were collapsed and filtered. For each sample, productive Simpson clonality was calculated as the square root of Simpson's diversity index over productive rearrangements. TCRdb provides this immuneACCESS table in a form limited to in-frame rearrangements. Some clones are lacking; in checked studies, under half of them reflect an unresolved V gene, and why the rest are absent is not known. V and J calls and clone size are given by that table; D and trimming were obtained from the DNA. This sample holds tens of thousands of clones; just over 85% were observed only once. The leading ten clones occupy 4% to 5.5% of the sample.

The V end gives up 6 bases and the J end 6 bases, leaving 4 bases in the junction not matched to a gene. Spanning cysteine to phenylalanine, the CDR3 consists of 12 amino acids. Only the CDR3 region is kept as DNA, spanning 36 bases read in frame from base 1. The germline V gene specifies MNHEY as CDR1 and SVGAGI as CDR2. Note on this clone: Its antigen remains undetermined. Base qualities are not recorded, but no much larger clone differs from it by a single base.

The chain employs TRBV6-5 and TRBJ1-1; 7 junctional bases match TRBD1. Sequenced material: peripheral blood. The receptor was isolated from a human donor in a cohort sampled during active COVID-19. The sequence in DNA is TGTGCCAGCAGCAAGGGGGCGGCTGAAGCTTTCTTT. Its protein reads: CASSKGAAEAFF.